This TCR beta chain was documented in a study of patients and donors after allogeneic stem cell transplantation. TCRdb reanalysed the RT-PCR reads using MiXCR and keeps one entry per CDR3 protein. Of approximately 200,000 distinct CDR3 sequences in the sample, around two fifths were seen once. The germline V gene encodes CDR1 DFQATT and CDR2 SNEGSKA (reference sequence). V shed 2 bases and J 1 base; nucleotides not matched to a gene: 7. There are 16 residues in the CDR3. This receptor was obtained from a human donor who was either an allogeneic HSCT recipient or a stem cell or donor lymphocyte infusion donor (not recorded which). It is not recorded whose cells these are; they may come from a transplant donor. The gene calls are TRBV20-1 and TRBJ2-2; 7 bases fit TRBD2. The material sequenced was blood, either unsorted or a sorted T cell fraction (not recorded which). The CDR3 region is CSARRGGRVNTGELFF. CDR3 DNA: TGCAGTGCTAGACGGGGAGGGCGGGTGAACACCGGGGAGCTGTTTTTT.